This T cell receptor (beta chain) was sequenced during a study of T-cell reconstitution after alpha-beta-depleted transplantation in children. Study-level results: Surviving recipient cells, namely T cells and thymic progenitors, were the source of high day-60 TCRbeta diversity in some patients.

V shed 0 bases and J shed 9 bases, with 14 bases lying between them. The CDR3 has 15 amino acids. Germline assignment: CDR1 KGHSH and CDR2 LQKENI. Preparing the TCRbeta library involved the use of unique molecular identifiers. TCRdb re-analysed the PCR reads in MiXCR, keeping a single row per CDR3 protein. The table has 100,000 or so distinct CDR3 sequences, around a quarter seen once. Turning to this clonotype: Its matching antigen is unknown.

V usage is TRBV18 and J usage is TRBJ2-2, with D perhaps given as TRBD1 or TRBD2 (5 bases each). The receptor's source is a boy under 10 years old with acute lymphoblastic leukemia, due to receive a stem cell transplant. The sequencing here drew on PBMCs, taken before TCRalphabeta/CD19-depleted stem cell transplant. The DNA for the CDR3 is TGTGCCAGCTCACCACCCAGGGACCCCCGTAGGGAGCTGTTTTTT. This codes for CASSPPRDPRRELFF. Filled out from reference TRBV18 and TRBJ2-2, the complete variable domain reads NAGVMQNPRHLVRRRGQEARLRCSPMKGHSHVYWYRQLPEEGLKFMVYLQKENIIDESGMPKERFSAEFPKEGPSILRIQQVVRGDSAAYFCASSPPRDPRRELFFGEGSRLTVL.